This TCR beta chain emerged from a study of cytomegalovirus exposure and HLA in healthy donors. Broader study findings: Some TCR beta chains (164 of them) were listed as cytomegalovirus-associated. Reported performance of the classifier showed diagnosis of cytomegalovirus status with high specificity and sensitivity.

This clone was observed a single time. The antigen remains unidentified. Clones were sequenced by immunoSEQ multiplex PCR, and TCRdb holds only the in-frame ones, with some missing. The sample yields some 140,000 clones, 86% seen once. Germline V CDR1 and CDR2: SGHRS, YFSETQ. The CDR3 length is 14 residues. With V trimmed by 2 bases and J by 4 bases, 3 bases remained unmatched. The sequencing sample was made of PBMCs. This sequence originates from a man younger than 30 in good health and CMV-seronegative. The chain has TRBV5-1 and TRBJ2-1; TRBD1 agrees at 7 bases. The DNA for the CDR3 is TGCGCCAGCAGCTTTACAGGGGTTTACAATGAGCAGTTCTTC. Its translation: CASSFTGVYNEQFF.